This TCR beta chain was retrieved from a study of cytomegalovirus exposure and HLA in healthy donors. In germline, CDR1 is SGHTA, CDR2 FQGNSA. V lost 3 bases to trimming and J lost 9 bases, with 12 bases between them. The CDR3 sequence is 13 residues long. In the PCR, 60 Vbeta and 13 Jbeta primers were used. The repertoire was sequenced with immunoSEQ multiplex PCR; TCRdb's copy has only in-frame clones and lacks some. In the table there are fewer than 200,000 clones, 10% to 15% of which are singletons. Regarding the study as a whole: Accurate prediction of HLA-A and HLA-B alleles (for most subjects) was reportedly achieved from TCR beta sequences. Differences between HLA loci emerged in a later analysis of TCR association rates, with DRB1 most and HLA-C fewest. The Asian-associated ancestry cluster reportedly had fewer N-insertions than the approximately 690-donor mean in a later analysis. Diagnosis of cytomegalovirus status made by the classifier reportedly showed high specificity and sensitivity.

On this clone: As yet, its antigen is unknown.

Sequenced material: PBMCs. V usage is TRBV7-2 and J usage is TRBJ2-1; D perhaps matches TRBD2 (5 bases). The sequence derives from a middle-aged man in good health and CMV-seropositive. The CDR3 reads CASSLRVEPEQFF. DNA of the CDR3: TGTGCCAGCAGCTTGCGGGTGGAGCCTGAGCAGTTCTTC.